Below are 14 T cell receptor beta chains sequenced from a single sample in a study of blood T cell repertoires in COVID-19. Clones were sequenced by immunoSEQ multiplex PCR, and TCRdb holds only the in-frame ones, with some missing. The profile shows 95,000 to 100,000 clones, approximately 82% of them singletons. The specimen was peripheral blood. The source is a man between 65 and 85 years old with acute or convalescent COVID-19.

The rearrangement links TRBV7-9 to TRBJ2-3, with a weak D call TRBD2 (6 bases). Germline V gene lookup returns CDR1 SEHNR and CDR2 FQNEAQ (reference sequence). The length of the CDR3 is 15 residues. Trimming removed 0 bases at V and 4 bases at J, with 11 bases between. CDR3 protein: CASSLAGGGADTQYF. In nucleotides, the CDR3 is TGTGCCAGCAGCTTAGCGGGAGGAGGAGCAGATACGCAGTATTTT.

This clone was recorded only once. The chain carries TRBV7-8 and TRBJ1-4, with D possibly being TRBD1 (5 bases). This CDR3 is 15 amino acids long. V was pared by 4 bases and J by 8 bases, with 17 bases between. Per germline, CDR1 SGHVS and CDR2 FQNEAQ. CDR3 region: CASSSTYDHREKLFF. The DNA of the CDR3 is TGTGCCAGCAGCTCAACCTACGACCACAGGGAAAAACTGTTTTTT. Drawing the rest from reference TRBV7-8 and TRBJ1-4, the complete variable domain is GAGVSQSPRYKVAKRGQDVALRCDPISGHVSLFWYQQALGQGPEFLTYFQNEAQLDKSGLPSDRFFAERPEGSVSTLKIQRTQQEDSAVYLCASSSTYDHREKLFFGSGTQLSVL.

The chain employs TRBV6-6 and TRBJ1-5; 7 bases map to TRBD1. CDR1 and CDR2 (germline): MNHNY, SVGAGI (reference sequence). Unmatched junction bases numbered 7, after V lost 6 bases and J lost 2 bases. This CDR3 comprises 15 residues. CDR3 sequence: CASSHDRAGNQPQHF. CDR3 DNA: TGTGCCAGCAGCCACGACAGGGCGGGCAATCAGCCCCAGCATTTT.

The V and J genes are TRBV10-1 and TRBJ2-7; 9 nucleotides match TRBD1. The junction had 5 bases not matched to a gene; V was cut back by 8 bases and J by 6 bases. The CDR3 runs 12 residues. The V gene's germline CDR1 is WNHNN and CDR2 SYGVQD (reference sequence). The CDR3 DNA reads TGCGCCAGCCCGCTACAGGGGGCCGAGCAGTACTTC. Translating gives CASPLQGAEQYF.

The V and J genes are TRBV19 and TRBJ1-5; 7 nucleotides agree with TRBD1. The junction had 21 bases not matched to a gene; V was cut back by 3 bases and J by 4 bases. Germline lookup yields CDR1 LNHDA and CDR2 SQIVND (reference sequence). The CDR3 totals 20 residues. For the CDR3, the DNA is TGTGCCAGTAGTATGGGGGCAGGGGGTGATGTGTTGAGACGGAATCAGCCCCAGCATTTT. Protein: CASSMGAGGDVLRRNQPQHF.

The chain recombines TRBV6-1 with TRBJ2-4; 11 bases align to TRBD2. The CDR3 length is 16 residues. Germline CDR1 reads MNHNS; CDR2 reads SASEGT. V lost 6 bases, J lost 1 base, and 5 bases stayed unmatched. The CDR3 sequence: CASRELAGAAKNIQYF. In nucleotides, the CDR3 is TGTGCCAGCAGGGAACTAGCGGGAGCGGCCAAAAACATTCAGTACTTC.

The CDR3 protein is CASRGLNEKLFF. The CDR3 nucleotides read TGTGCCAGCAGGGGCCTTAATGAAAAACTGTTTTTT. The J gene is TRBJ1-4, the V gene TRBV28; D ambiguous. The germline V gene has CDR1 MDHEN and CDR2 SYDVKM. Trimming took off 6 bases at V and 4 bases at J, with 6 bases between the two ends. This CDR3 region has 12 residues. Full variable domain (outside the CDR3, taken from reference TRBV28 and TRBJ1-4): DVKVTQSSRYLVKRTGEKVFLECVQDMDHENMFWYRQDPGLGLRLIYFSYDVKMKEKGDIPEGYSVSREKKERFSLILESASTNQTSMYLCASRGLNEKLFFGSGTQLSVL.

The chain couples TRBV18 to TRBJ1-4; 8 bases agree with TRBD1. The CDR3 length is 14 residues. Trimming took 3 bases from V and 8 from J; bases not matched to a gene: 5. Germline values: CDR1 KGHSH, CDR2 LQKENI. The CDR3 loop is CASSPTGAGEKLFF. DNA for the CDR3: TGTGCCAGCTCACCGACAGGGGCGGGAGAAAAACTGTTTTTT.

The CDR3 sequence: CAISRGTGDYEQYF. CDR3 DNA: TGTGCCATCAGTCGCGGGACAGGGGACTACGAGCAGTACTTC. The gene calls are TRBV10-3 and TRBJ2-7; 10 nucleotides agree with TRBD1. This CDR3 is 14 amino acids long. With 5 bases clipped from V and 3 bases from J, the junction kept 4 bases outside the gene matches. Germline CDR1 ENHRY, CDR2 SYGVKD.

The rearrangement links TRBV6-5 to TRBJ1-2; 12 bases map to TRBD1. V was clipped by 6 bases and J by 7 bases; unmatched bases: 9. CDR1 MNHEY and CDR2 SVGAGI come from the germline V gene. The CDR3 length is 15 residues. This CDR3 is CASSKPGQGAGGYTF. The CDR3 DNA reads as TGTGCCAGCAGCAAACCGGGACAGGGGGCGGGTGGCTACACCTTC.

This clone was seen more than once but under ten times. J is TRBJ1-5 and V is TRBV6-5; D call uncertain. Germline V gene lookup returns CDR1 MNHEY and CDR2 SVGAGI. V lost 0 bases and J lost 4, with 10 bases in between. The CDR3 contains 15 residues. The CDR3 DNA follows: TGTGCCAGCAGTTACTCAAGGGAGAAAAATCAGCCCCAGCATTTT. This codes for CASSYSREKNQPQHF.

This clone showed up just once. The rearrangement uses TRBV5-4 and TRBJ1-2, with D possibly being TRBD1 (5 bases). Between the trimmed V and J ends, which lost 5 bases and 5 bases, there was a span of 25 bases. The CDR3 extends over 17 amino acids. From germline, CDR1 is SGHNT and CDR2 YYREEE (reference sequence). CDR3 sequence: CASSLRAARGGRYGYTF. CDR3 sequence (DNA): TGTGCCAGCAGTCTGAGGGCGGCGAGGGGAGGCCGATATGGCTACACCTTC.

The CDR3 spells CASSTGTSGSVTGELFF. In nucleotides, the CDR3 is TGTGCCAGCAGCACTGGGACTAGCGGGAGCGTCACCGGGGAGCTGTTTTTT. The J gene is TRBJ2-2, the V gene TRBV21-1; the table's D call, TRBD2, was not checked against the DNA. TRBV21-1 is labeled a pseudogene. The CDR3 covers 17 residues.

V is TRBV20-1 and J is TRBJ2-7; D may be TRBD2 (5 bases). The CDR3 extends over 15 amino acids. Trimming took off 3 bases at V and 3 bases at J, with 18 bases between the two ends. Looked up from germline, CDR1 is DFQATT and CDR2 is SNEGSKA (reference sequence). CDR3 bases: TGCAGTGCTAGTCGCTTCGGGGAGATCGGCTACGAGCAGTACTTC. It is translated as CSASRFGEIGYEQYF.